The rows below give T cell receptor beta chains drawn from one sample of a study of blood T cell repertoires in COVID-19. Generated by immunoSEQ multiplex PCR, the TCRdb table keeps only in-frame clones and is missing some. The sample contains about 240,000 clones, approximately 85% of which appear only once. The sequencing input was peripheral blood. The receptors stem from a woman aged 55-69 years with active or convalescent COVID-19. Both conserved end residues are part of each CDR3. D genes are given only for firm matches. Size is stated for part of the rows, as once, few or many counts, or as a class when the clone is expanded.

>TRBJ2-3|NA|TRBD1|TRBV7-3
CASSPRQGHTDTQYF
TGTGCCAGCAGCCCGAGACAGGGCCACACAGATACGCAGTATTTT
>TRBJ1-2|few|NA|TRBV7-9
CASSLEEGGYTF
TGTGCCAGCAGCTTAGAAGAGGGCGGCTACACCTTC
>TRBJ1-3|NA|NA|TRBV9
CASSPRMLEEGNTIYF
TGTGCCAGCAGCCCCCGTATGTTGGAGGAAGGAAACACCATATATTTT
>TRBJ1-6|NA|TRBD1|TRBV27
CASSTRTGSSYNSPLHF
TGTGCCAGCAGTACCCGGACAGGGAGCTCCTATAATTCACCCCTCCACTTT
>TRBJ2-4|few|NA|TRBV30
CAWTPGGGKNIQYF
TGTGCCTGGACCCCGGGGGGCGGCAAAAACATTCAGTACTTC
>TRBJ1-4|NA|NA|TRBV12-2
CASREARGQGIGEKLFF
TGTGCAAGTCGCGAAGCCCGGGGACAGGGGATTGGTGAAAAACTGTTTTTT
>TRBJ1-2|once|TRBD1|TRBV5-1
CASSRGQEGGYTF
TGCGCCAGCAGCCGGGGACAGGAGGGCGGCTACACCTTC
>TRBJ2-3|NA|TRBD1|TRBV6-5
CASRVPGQTTDTQYF
TGTGCCAGCAGGGTCCCGGGACAGACCACAGATACGCAGTATTTT
>TRBJ2-1|NA|TRBD2|TRBV10-3
CAISEWLAGATSSYNEQFF
TGTGCCATCAGTGAGTGGCTAGCGGGGGCCACGAGCTCCTACAATGAGCAGTTCTTC
>TRBJ1-3|NA|TRBD1|TRBV5-5
CASSPGTVPGNTIYF
TGTGCCAGCAGCCCGGGGACAGTTCCCGGAAACACCATATATTTT
>TRBJ1-5|NA|TRBD1|TRBV2
CASSEGQGASNQPQHF
TGTGCCAGCAGTGAAGGACAGGGGGCGAGCAATCAGCCCCAGCATTTT
>TRBJ1-6|NA|NA|TRBV5-1
CASSLVGGQGYSPLHF
TGCGCCAGCAGCCTGGTTGGGGGCCAGGGGTATTCACCCCTCCACTTT
>TRBJ2-7|NA|TRBD1|TRBV5-1
CASRVGTGGDEQYF
TGCGCCAGCAGAGTCGGGACAGGGGGGGACGAGCAGTACTTC
>TRBJ2-5|NA|TRBD1|TRBV7-2
CASSFSGTGGETQYF
TGTGCCAGCAGCTTTTCCGGGACAGGGGGGGAGACCCAGTACTTC
>TRBJ1-4|once|NA|TRBV7-2
CASSWGLFNEKLFF
TGTGCCAGCAGCTGGGGACTTTTTAATGAAAAACTGTTTTTT
>TRBJ2-3|few|TRBD2|TRBV6-2/TRBV6-3
CASSPPSGSGGANPDTQYF
TGTGCCAGCAGTCCCCCCAGTGGGAGCGGGGGGGCAAACCCAGATACGCAGTATTTT
>TRBJ2-3|NA|TRBD1|TRBV5-1
CASSLAPRQGDTDTQYF
TGCGCCAGCAGCTTGGCCCCACGACAGGGTGACACAGATACGCAGTATTTT
>TRBJ2-2|NA|NA|TRBV3-1/TRBV3-2
CASSQDQAYKLFF
TGTGCCAGCAGCCAAGACCAGGCCTATAAGCTGTTTTTT
>TRBJ2-7|NA|NA|TRBV19
CATSKGFNEQYF
TGTGCCACTTCTAAGGGGTTCAACGAGCAGTACTTC
>TRBJ2-1|NA|TRBD1|TRBV6-6
CASSSPRDRDWQFF
TGTGCCAGCAGTTCGCCTCGGGACAGGGATTGGCAGTTCTTC
>TRBJ1-6|NA|TRBD1|TRBV2
CASRPNRGPGSPLHF
TGTGCCAGCAGGCCAAACAGGGGGCCAGGATCACCCCTCCACTTT
>TRBJ2-3|NA|TRBD1|TRBV6-4
CASSQDRGQTDTQYF
TGTGCCAGCAGTCAAGACAGGGGGCAGACAGATACGCAGTATTTT